This paragraph covers one TCR beta chain sequence. This sample was included in a study of blood T cell repertoires in COVID-19. CDR3 size: 17 residues. From germline, CDR1 is SSHAT and CDR2 FNYEAQ (reference sequence). Deletions cut 1 base from V and 3 bases from J, with 15 bases between. Method: immunoSEQ multiplex PCR; TCRdb's copy keeps in-frame clones and lacks some. The profile shows about 64,000 clones, 78% of them singletons. The Seattle site enrolled patients during active infection and followed them longitudinally. The V and J genes are TRBV7-7 and TRBJ2-2, with a tentative D call TRBD1 (6 bases). The receptor's source is a man in his sixties with COVID-19, enrolled during active disease. The sample consisted of peripheral blood. The CDR3 is CASSLGTSGVHTGELFF. CDR3 nucleotide sequence: TGTGCCAGCAGCTTAGGCACCTCAGGGGTCCACACCGGGGAGCTGTTTTTT.